Sequencing of this TCR beta chain was carried out in a study of T-cell memory formation after mild COVID-19. This clonotype was recorded a few times. Its antigen is still unknown. V lost 0 bases and J lost 4, with 11 bases in between. Germline CDR1 is MNHEY and CDR2 is SVGAGI. CDR3 length: 15 amino acids. Whole-study results and caveats: Within pre-infection memory, some responding clones were found, suggesting cross-reactive memory joined. CD4+ contracting clones were mainly CM and EM; CD8+ ones, EMRA.

Libraries for TCRalpha and TCRbeta carried sample barcodes and unique molecular identifiers via 5'RACE. Via MiXCR, TCRdb re-called the 5' RACE reads, giving one row per CDR3 protein. Of roughly 250,000 distinct CDR3 sequences in the sample, about a sixth are singletons; the top ten hold 3.5%. The J gene is TRBJ2-3, the V gene TRBV6-5; no reliable D call. The receptor was isolated from a man in his late teens or twenties who had mild COVID-19 (a few samples of this study predate the infection). Cell type and time point are not known. The sequenced sample was PBMCs or a T cell subset sorted from them (not recorded which). CDR3 loop: CASSYSFRLADTQYF. The CDR3, as DNA: TGTGCCAGCAGTTACTCGTTCCGTCTTGCAGATACGCAGTATTTT.